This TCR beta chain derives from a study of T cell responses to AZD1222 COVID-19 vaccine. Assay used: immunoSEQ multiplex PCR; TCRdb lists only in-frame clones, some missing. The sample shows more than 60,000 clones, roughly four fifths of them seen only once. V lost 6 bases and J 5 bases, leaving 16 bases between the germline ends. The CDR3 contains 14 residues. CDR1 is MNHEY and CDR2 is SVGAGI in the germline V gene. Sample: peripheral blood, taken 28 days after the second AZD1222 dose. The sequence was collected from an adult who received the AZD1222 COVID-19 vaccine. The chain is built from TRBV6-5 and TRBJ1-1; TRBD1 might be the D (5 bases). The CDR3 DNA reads TGTGCCAGCAGGTCCAGGGAGAGAGGGACTGAAGCTTTCTTT. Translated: CASRSRERGTEAFF.